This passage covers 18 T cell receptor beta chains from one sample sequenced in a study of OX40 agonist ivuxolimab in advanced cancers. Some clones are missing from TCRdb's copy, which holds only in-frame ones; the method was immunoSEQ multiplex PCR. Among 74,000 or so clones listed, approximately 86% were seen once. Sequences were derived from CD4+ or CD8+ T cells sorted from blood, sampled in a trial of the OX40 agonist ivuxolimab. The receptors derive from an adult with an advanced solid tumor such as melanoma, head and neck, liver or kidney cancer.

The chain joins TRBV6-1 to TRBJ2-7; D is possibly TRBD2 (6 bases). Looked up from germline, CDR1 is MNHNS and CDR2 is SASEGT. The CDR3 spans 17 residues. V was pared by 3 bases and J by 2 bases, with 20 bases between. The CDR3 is CASSDFSGLVSPYEQYF. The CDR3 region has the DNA TGTGCCAGCAGTGACTTTAGCGGCTTAGTGTCCCCCTACGAGCAGTACTTC.

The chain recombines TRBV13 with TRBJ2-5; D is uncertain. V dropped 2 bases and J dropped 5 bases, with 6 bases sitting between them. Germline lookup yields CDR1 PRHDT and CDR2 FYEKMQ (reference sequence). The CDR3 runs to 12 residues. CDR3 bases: TGTGCCAGCAGCTTAAATGGGGAGACCCAGTACTTC. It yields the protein CASSLNGETQYF.

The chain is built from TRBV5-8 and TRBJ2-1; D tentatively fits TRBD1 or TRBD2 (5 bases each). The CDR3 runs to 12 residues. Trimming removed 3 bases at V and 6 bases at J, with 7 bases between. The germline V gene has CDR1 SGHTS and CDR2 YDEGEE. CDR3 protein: CASSSRGNEQFF. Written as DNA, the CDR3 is TGTGCCAGCAGCTCGAGGGGCAATGAGCAGTTCTTC.

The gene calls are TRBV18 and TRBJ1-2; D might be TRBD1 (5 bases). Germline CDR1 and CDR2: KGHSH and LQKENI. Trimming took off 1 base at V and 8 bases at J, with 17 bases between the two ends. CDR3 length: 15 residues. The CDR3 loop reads CASSPLRAFDSGYTF. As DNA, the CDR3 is TGTGCCAGCTCACCACTAAGGGCTTTTGACAGCGGCTACACCTTC.

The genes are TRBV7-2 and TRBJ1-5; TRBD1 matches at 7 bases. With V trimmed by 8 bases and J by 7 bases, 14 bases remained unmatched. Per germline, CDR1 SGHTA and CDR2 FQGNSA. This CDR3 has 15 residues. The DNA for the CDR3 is TGTGCCAGCTCCGAGACAGGGTTGTTTGGCCAGCCCCAGCATTTT. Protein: CASSETGLFGQPQHF.

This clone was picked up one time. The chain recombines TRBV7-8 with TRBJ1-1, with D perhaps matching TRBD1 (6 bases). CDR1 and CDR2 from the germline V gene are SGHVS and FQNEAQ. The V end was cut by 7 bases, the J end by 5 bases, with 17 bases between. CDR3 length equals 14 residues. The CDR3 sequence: CASTYSGAGTEAFF. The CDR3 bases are TGTGCCAGCACCTATTCGGGGGCTGGGACTGAAGCTTTCTTT.

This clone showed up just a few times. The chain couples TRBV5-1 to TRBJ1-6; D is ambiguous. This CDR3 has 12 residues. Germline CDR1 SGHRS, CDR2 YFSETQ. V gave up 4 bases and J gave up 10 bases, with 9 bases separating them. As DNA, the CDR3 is TGCGCCAGCAGCGATCCGGGGTCACCCCTCCACTTT. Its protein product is CASSDPGSPLHF. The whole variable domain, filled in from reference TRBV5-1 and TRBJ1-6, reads KAGVTQTPRYLIKTRGQQVTLSCSPISGHRSVSWYQQTPGQGLQFLFEYFSETQRNKGNFPGRFSGRQFSNSRSEMNVSTLELGDSALYLCASSDPGSPLHFGNGTRLTVT.

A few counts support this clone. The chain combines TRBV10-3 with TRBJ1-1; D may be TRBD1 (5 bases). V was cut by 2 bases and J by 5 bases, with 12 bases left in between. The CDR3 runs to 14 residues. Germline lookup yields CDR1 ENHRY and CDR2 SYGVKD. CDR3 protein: CAISEITGGTEAFF. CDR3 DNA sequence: TGTGCCATCAGTGAGATTACAGGTGGGACTGAAGCTTTCTTT.

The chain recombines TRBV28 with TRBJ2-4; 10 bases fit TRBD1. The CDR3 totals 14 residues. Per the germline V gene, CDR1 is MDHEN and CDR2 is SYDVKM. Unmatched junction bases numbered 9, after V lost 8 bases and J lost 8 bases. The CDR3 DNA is TGTGCCAGCCACCGCCGGGGGACAGGGGACATTCAGTACTTC. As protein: CASHRRGTGDIQYF. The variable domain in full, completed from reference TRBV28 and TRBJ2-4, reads DVKVTQSSRYLVKRTGEKVFLECVQDMDHENMFWYRQDPGLGLRLIYFSYDVKMKEKGDIPEGYSVSREKKERFSLILESASTNQTSMYLCASHRRGTGDIQYFGAGTRLSVL.

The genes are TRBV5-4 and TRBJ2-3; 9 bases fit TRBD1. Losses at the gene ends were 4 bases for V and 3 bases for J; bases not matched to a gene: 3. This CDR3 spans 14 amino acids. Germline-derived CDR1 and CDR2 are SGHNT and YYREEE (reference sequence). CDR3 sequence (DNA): TGTGCCAGCAGCCGGGACAGGGAAACAGATACGCAGTATTTT. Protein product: CASSRDRETDTQYF.

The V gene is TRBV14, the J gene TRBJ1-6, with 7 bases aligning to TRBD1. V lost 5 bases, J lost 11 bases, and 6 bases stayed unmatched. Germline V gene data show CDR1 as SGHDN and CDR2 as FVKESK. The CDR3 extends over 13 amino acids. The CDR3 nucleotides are TGTGCCAGCAGCTTACAGGGGTCAACACCCCTCCACTTT. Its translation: CASSLQGSTPLHF.

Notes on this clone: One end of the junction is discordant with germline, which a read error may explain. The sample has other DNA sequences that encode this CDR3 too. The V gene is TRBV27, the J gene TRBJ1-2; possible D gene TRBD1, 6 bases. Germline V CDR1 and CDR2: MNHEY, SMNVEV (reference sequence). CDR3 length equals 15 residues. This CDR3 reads CASSLWGGRNYGYTF. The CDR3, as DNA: TGTGCTAGCAGTTTATGGGGGGGCAGGAACTATGGCTACACCTTC.

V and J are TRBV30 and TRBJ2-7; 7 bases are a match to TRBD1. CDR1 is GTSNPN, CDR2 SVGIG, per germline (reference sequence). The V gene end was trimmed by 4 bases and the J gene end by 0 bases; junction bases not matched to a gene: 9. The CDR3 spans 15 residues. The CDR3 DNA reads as TGTGCCTGGATTCCCACAGGGGTCAGCTCCTACGAGCAGTACTTC. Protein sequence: CAWIPTGVSSYEQYF.

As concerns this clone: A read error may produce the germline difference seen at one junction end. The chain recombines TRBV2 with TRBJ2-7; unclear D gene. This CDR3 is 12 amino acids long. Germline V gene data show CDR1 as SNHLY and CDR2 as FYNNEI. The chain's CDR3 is CASSEPIYGQYF. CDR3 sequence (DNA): TGTGCCAGCAGTGAGCCGATCTACGGGCAGTACTTC.

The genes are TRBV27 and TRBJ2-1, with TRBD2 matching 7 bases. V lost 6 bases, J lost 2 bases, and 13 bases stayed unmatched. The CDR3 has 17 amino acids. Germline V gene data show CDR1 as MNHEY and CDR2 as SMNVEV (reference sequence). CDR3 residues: CASRTLEAGTPYNEQFF. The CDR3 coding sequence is TGTGCCAGCAGAACCTTGGAAGCGGGAACACCCTACAATGAGCAGTTCTTC.

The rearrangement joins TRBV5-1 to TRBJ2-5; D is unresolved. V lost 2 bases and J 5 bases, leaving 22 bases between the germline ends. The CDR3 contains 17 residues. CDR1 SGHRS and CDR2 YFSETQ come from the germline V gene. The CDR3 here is CASSFSFRVGSSETQYF. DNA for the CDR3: TGCGCCAGCAGCTTCTCTTTTCGGGTAGGGTCATCGGAGACCCAGTACTTC. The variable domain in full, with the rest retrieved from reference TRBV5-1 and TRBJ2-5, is KAGVTQTPRYLIKTRGQQVTLSCSPISGHRSVSWYQQTPGQGLQFLFEYFSETQRNKGNFPGRFSGRQFSNSRSEMNVSTLELGDSALYLCASSFSFRVGSSETQYFGPGTRLLVL.

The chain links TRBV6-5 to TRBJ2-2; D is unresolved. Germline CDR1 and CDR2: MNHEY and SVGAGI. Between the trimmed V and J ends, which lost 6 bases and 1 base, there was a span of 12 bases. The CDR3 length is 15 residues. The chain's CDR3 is CASSPLHKNTGELFF. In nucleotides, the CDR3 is TGTGCCAGCAGCCCCCTTCACAAGAACACCGGGGAGCTGTTTTTT.

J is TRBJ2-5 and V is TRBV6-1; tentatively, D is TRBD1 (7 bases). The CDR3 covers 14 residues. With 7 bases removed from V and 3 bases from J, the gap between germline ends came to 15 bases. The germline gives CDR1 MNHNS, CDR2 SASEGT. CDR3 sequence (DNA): TGTGCCAGCAAGGGACAGCCGGGGGAAGAGACCCAGTACTTC. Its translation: CASKGQPGEETQYF.